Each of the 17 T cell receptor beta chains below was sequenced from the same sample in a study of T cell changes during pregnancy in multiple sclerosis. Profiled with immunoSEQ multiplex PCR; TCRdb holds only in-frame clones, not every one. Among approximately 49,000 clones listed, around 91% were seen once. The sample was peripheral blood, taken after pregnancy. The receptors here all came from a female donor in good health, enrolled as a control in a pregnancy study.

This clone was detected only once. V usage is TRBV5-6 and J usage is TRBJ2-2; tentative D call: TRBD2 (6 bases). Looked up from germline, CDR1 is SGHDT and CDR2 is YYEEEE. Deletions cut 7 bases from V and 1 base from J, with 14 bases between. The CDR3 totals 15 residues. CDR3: CASATWGLNTGELFF. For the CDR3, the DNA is TGTGCCAGCGCCACATGGGGACTGAACACCGGGGAGCTGTTTTTT.

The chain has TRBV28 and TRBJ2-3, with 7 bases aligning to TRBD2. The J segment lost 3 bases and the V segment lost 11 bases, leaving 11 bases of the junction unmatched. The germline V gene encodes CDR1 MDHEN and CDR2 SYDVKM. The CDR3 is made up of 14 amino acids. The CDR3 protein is CALKRGGRTDTQYF. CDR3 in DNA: TGTGCCCTTAAACGGGGCGGGAGAACAGATACGCAGTATTTT.

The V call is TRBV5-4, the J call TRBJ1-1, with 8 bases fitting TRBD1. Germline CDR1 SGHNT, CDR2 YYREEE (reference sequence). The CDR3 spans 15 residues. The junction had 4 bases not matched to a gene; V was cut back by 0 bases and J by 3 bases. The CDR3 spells CASSLVRGLHTEAFF. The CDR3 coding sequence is TGTGCCAGCAGCTTGGTCAGGGGGCTGCACACTGAAGCTTTCTTT.

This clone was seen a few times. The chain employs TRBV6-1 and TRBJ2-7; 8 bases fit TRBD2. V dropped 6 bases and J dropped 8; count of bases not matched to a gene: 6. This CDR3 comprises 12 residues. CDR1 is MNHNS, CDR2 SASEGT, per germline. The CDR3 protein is CASRELAEQQYF. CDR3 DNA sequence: TGTGCCAGCAGAGAACTAGCGGAGCAGCAGTACTTC.

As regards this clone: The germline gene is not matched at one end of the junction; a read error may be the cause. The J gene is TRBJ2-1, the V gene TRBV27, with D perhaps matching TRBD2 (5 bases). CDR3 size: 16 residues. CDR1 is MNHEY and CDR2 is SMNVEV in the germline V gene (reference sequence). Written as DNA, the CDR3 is TGTGCCAGCACCACCTCGGACTGGGGATCCTTCAATGAGCAGTTCTTC. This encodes CASTTSDWGSFNEQFF.

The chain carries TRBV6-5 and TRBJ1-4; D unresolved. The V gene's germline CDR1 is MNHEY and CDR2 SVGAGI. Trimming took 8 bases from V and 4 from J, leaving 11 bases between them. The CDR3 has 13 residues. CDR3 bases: TGTGCCAGCGCGAGAACGCTTAATGAAAAACTGTTTTTT. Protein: CASARTLNEKLFF.

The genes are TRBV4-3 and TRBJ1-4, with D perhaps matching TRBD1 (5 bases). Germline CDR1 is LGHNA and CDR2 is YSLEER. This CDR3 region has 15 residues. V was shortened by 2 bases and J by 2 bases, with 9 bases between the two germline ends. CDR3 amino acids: CASSQPGGTNEKLFF. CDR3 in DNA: TGCGCCAGCAGCCAACCCGGGGGGACTAATGAAAAACTGTTTTTT.

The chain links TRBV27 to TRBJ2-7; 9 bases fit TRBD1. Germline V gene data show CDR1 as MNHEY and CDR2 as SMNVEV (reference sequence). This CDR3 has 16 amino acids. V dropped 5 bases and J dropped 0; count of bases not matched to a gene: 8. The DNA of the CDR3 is TGTGCCAGCAGTCCCGGGACAGGGAGGTACTCCTACGAGCAGTACTTC. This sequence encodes CASSPGTGRYSYEQYF.

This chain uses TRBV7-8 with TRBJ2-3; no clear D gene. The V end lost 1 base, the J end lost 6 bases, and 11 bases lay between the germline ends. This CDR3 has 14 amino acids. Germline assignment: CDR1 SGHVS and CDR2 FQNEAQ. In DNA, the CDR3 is TGTGCCAGCAGCTTAGGCACGATTAGCGATACGCAGTATTTT. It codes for CASSLGTISDTQYF.

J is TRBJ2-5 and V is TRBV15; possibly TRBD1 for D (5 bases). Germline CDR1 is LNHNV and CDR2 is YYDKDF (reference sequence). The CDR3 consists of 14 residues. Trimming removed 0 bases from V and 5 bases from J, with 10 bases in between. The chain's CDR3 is CATSRDRAGETQYF. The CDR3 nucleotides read TGTGCCACCAGCAGAGACAGGGCTGGGGAGACCCAGTACTTC.

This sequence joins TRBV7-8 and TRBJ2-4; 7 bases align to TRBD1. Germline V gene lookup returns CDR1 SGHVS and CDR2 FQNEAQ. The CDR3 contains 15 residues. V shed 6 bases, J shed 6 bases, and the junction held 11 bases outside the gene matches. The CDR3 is CASSFFTGAGNIQYF. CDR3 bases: TGTGCCAGCAGTTTTTTTACAGGGGCGGGAAACATTCAGTACTTC.

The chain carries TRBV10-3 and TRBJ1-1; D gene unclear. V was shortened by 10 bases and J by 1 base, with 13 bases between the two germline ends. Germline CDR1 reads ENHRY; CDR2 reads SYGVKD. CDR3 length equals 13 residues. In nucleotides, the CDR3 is TGTGCCAGTATCGAGGATACGAACACTGAAGCTTTCTTT. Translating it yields CASIEDTNTEAFF.

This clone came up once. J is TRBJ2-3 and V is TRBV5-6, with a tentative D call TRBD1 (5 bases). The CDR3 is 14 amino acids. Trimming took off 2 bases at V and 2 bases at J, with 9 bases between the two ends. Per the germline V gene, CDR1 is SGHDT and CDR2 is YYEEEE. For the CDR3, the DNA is TGTGCCAGCAGCTTCTCCAGGGACACAGATACGCAGTATTTT. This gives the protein CASSFSRDTDTQYF.

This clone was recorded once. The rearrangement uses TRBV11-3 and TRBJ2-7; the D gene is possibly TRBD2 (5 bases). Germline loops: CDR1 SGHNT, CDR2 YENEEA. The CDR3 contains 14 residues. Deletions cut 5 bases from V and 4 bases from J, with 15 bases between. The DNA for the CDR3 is TGTGCCAGCAGCCCAAGTGGTAGGGAGTACGAGCAGTACTTC. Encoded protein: CASSPSGREYEQYF. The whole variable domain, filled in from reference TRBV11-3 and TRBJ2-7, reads EAGVVQSPRYKIIEKKQPVAFWCNPISGHNTLYWYLQNLGQGPELLIRYENEEAVDDSQLPKDRFSAERLKGVDSTLKIQPAELGDSAVYLCASSPSGREYEQYFGPGTRLTVT.

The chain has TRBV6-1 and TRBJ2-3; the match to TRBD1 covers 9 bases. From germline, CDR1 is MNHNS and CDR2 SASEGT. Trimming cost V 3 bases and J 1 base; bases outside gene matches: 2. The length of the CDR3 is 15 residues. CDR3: CASSDWTGGTDTQYF. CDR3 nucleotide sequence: TGTGCCAGCAGTGACTGGACAGGGGGCACAGATACGCAGTATTTT.

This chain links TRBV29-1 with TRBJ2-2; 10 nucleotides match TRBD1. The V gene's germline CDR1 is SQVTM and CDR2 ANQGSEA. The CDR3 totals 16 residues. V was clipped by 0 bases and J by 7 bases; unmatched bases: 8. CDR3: CSVEDRDRGIFGELFF. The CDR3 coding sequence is TGCAGCGTTGAAGACAGGGACAGGGGAATTTTCGGGGAGCTGTTTTTT.

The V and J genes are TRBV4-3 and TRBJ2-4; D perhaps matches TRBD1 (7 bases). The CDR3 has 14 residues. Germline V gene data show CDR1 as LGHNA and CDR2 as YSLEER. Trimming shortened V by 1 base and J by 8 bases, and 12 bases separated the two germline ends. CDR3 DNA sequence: TGCGCCAGCAGCCAAGGACGCAGGGGGGACATTCAGTACTTC. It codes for CASSQGRRGDIQYF.